This TCR beta chain was documented in a study of OX40 agonist ivuxolimab in advanced cancers. For the study at large: Therapy given before enrollment (anti-PD-1, anti-PD-L1 or anti-CTLA-4) was allowed, and 40% to 50% had some.

Study results and caveats: There was clonal expansion of CD4+ and CD8+ blood T cells by week 6 at 0.1 to 3.0 mg/kg. Expanded clones were, on average, more numerous among CD8+ T cells than CD4+.

J gave up 6 bases and V 5 bases, and 4 bases lay outside the gene matches. CDR1 is MRHNA, CDR2 SNTAGT, per germline. This CDR3 has 14 amino acids. Comments on this clone: Its target is unknown.

Sequencing was performed with immunoSEQ multiplex PCR; in TCRdb, only in-frame clones are kept and a portion is missing. The sample has 65,000 to 90,000 clones; 92% are singletons. The TCR comes from an adult with an advanced solid tumor such as melanoma, head and neck, liver or kidney cancer. The source material was CD4+ or CD8+ T cells sorted from blood, sampled in a trial of the OX40 agonist ivuxolimab. J is TRBJ2-1 and V is TRBV6-4, with 10 positions matching TRBD2. The CDR3 DNA reads TGTGCCAGCAGTCCTAGCGGGGGACTCAATGAGCAGTTCTTC. Amino acid sequence: CASSPSGGLNEQFF.